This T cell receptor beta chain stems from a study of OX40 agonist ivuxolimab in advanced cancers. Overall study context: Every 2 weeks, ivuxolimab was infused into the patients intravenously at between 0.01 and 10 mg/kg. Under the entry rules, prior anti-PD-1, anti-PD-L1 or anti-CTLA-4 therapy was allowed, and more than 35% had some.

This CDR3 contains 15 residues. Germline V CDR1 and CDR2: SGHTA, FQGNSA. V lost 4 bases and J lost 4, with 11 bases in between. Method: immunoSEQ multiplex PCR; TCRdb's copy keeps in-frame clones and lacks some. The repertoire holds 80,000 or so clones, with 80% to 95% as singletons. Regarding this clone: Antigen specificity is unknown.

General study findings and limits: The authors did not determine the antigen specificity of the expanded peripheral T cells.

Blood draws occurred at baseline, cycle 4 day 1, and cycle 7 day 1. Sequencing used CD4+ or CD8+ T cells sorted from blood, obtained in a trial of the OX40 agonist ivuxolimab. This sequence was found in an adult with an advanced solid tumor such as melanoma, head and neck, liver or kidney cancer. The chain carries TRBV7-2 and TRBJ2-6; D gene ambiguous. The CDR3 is CASSSQVFGANVLTF. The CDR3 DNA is TGTGCCAGCAGCTCCCAGGTCTTCGGGGCCAACGTCCTGACTTTC.